This T cell receptor beta chain was obtained from a study of cytomegalovirus exposure and HLA in healthy donors. In the study overall: It was reported in a later analysis that the 90 to 150 validation repertoires used the same platform as the 550 to 850 first-cohort repertoires.

TCRdb keeps only in-frame clones here, not all; method: immunoSEQ multiplex PCR. The table lists hundreds of thousands of clones, around 88% of them singletons. The CDR3 is 14 residues long. From germline, CDR1 is MNHEY and CDR2 SMNVEV (reference sequence). V lost 3 bases and J 7 bases, leaving 13 bases between the germline ends. Material: PBMCs. V and J are TRBV27 and TRBJ2-1; D is ambiguous. The receptor was isolated from a woman aged 25-40 years in good health and CMV-seropositive. CDR3 DNA sequence: TGTGCCAGCAGTTTCCAGGCTTCCAGGAATGAGCAGTTCTTC. It encodes CASSFQASRNEQFF.